Listed below are T cell receptor beta chains from one sample, sequenced in a study of Ad26.COV2.S vaccination and SARS-CoV-2 variants. Sequencing used immunoSEQ multiplex PCR; TCRdb keeps in-frame clones, though not all of them. The table includes 250,000 to 300,000 clones, about 89% detected once. The sample in question was peripheral blood, obtained in a trial of Ad26.COV2.S vaccine versus placebo. All receptors derive from a person aged 18 to 59 who received the Ad26.COV2.S COVID-19 vaccine or a placebo. Both conserved end residues are part of each CDR3. Each record gives: J gene, clone size, V gene, D gene, CDR3 protein, CDR3 DNA. D genes are given only for firm matches. For some rows the clone size is stated as once, few or many, or as a class when expanded; others skip it.

j_call: TRBJ1-2; clone_size: -; v_call: TRBV6-1; d_call: -; cdr3_aa: CASSEDQRDYGYTF; cdr3_nt: TGTGCCAGCAGTGAAGACCAGAGGGACTATGGCTACACCTTC
j_call: TRBJ2-5; clone_size: -; v_call: TRBV27; d_call: TRBD1; cdr3_aa: CASSYQWTGRETQYF; cdr3_nt: TGTGCCAGCAGTTATCAATGGACAGGGAGAGAGACCCAGTACTTC
j_call: TRBJ1-4; clone_size: -; v_call: TRBV21-1; d_call: -; cdr3_aa: CASSKQDRGNEKLFF; cdr3_nt: TGTGCCAGCAGCAAACAAGACAGGGGTAATGAAAAACTGTTTTTT
j_call: TRBJ2-2; clone_size: -; v_call: TRBV18; d_call: TRBD2; cdr3_aa: CASSLRTSGRTGGELFF; cdr3_nt: TGTGCCAGCTCACTGAGGACTAGCGGGAGGACAGGCGGGGAGCTGTTTTTT
j_call: TRBJ1-5; clone_size: -; v_call: TRBV30; d_call: -; cdr3_aa: CAWSRDSNQPQHF; cdr3_nt: TGTGCCTGGAGTCGAGACAGCAATCAGCCCCAGCATTTT
j_call: TRBJ2-5; clone_size: -; v_call: TRBV7-2; d_call: -; cdr3_aa: CASSLAGGLVGTQYF; cdr3_nt: TGTGCCAGCAGCTTAGCGGGGGGCCTGGTTGGGACCCAGTACTTC
j_call: TRBJ1-6; clone_size: once; v_call: TRBV4-2; d_call: TRBD1; cdr3_aa: CASSQGRGRDRGDSPLHF; cdr3_nt: TGTGCCAGCAGCCAAGGAAGGGGCCGGGACAGGGGGGATTCACCCCTCCACTTT
j_call: TRBJ1-6; clone_size: -; v_call: TRBV4-1; d_call: -; cdr3_aa: CASSPRGQAISYNSPLHF; cdr3_nt: TGCGCCAGCAGCCCGCGGGGGCAGGCGATCTCCTATAATTCACCCCTCCACTTT
j_call: TRBJ2-3; clone_size: -; v_call: TRBV7-3; d_call: TRBD2; cdr3_aa: CASSSAGAGGPADTQYF; cdr3_nt: TGTGCCAGCAGCTCTGCCGGGGCGGGGGGGCCGGCAGATACGCAGTATTTT
j_call: TRBJ2-7; clone_size: few; v_call: TRBV18; d_call: -; cdr3_aa: CASSPTVNYEQYF; cdr3_nt: TGTGCCAGCTCACCCACGGTGAACTACGAGCAGTACTTC
j_call: TRBJ1-4; clone_size: -; v_call: TRBV7-2; d_call: -; cdr3_aa: CASSLMGGVEKLFF; cdr3_nt: TGTGCCAGCAGCTTAATGGGTGGGGTTGAAAAACTGTTTTTT
j_call: TRBJ2-6; clone_size: once; v_call: TRBV3-1/TRBV3-2; d_call: -; cdr3_aa: CASSQVVALSSGANVLTF; cdr3_nt: TGTGCCAGCAGCCAAGTCGTAGCGCTAAGCTCTGGGGCCAACGTCCTGACTTTC
j_call: TRBJ1-1; clone_size: -; v_call: TRBV7-7; d_call: -; cdr3_aa: CASSLKINTEAFF; cdr3_nt: TGTGCTAGCAGCCTCAAGATAAACACTGAAGCTTTCTTT
j_call: TRBJ2-3; clone_size: once; v_call: TRBV4-2; d_call: TRBD2; cdr3_aa: CASSQAASGSDTQYF; cdr3_nt: TGTGCCAGCAGCCAAGCGGCTAGCGGGAGTGATACGCAGTATTTT
j_call: TRBJ1-4; clone_size: -; v_call: TRBV12-5; d_call: -; cdr3_aa: CASGEDLTDEKLFF; cdr3_nt: TGTGCTAGTGGTGAAGACCTGACGGATGAAAAACTGTTTTTT
j_call: TRBJ2-3; clone_size: -; v_call: TRBV7-3; d_call: -; cdr3_aa: CASSLMGEDTQYF; cdr3_nt: TGTGCCAGCAGCTTAATGGGTGAAGATACGCAGTATTTT
j_call: TRBJ2-2; clone_size: -; v_call: TRBV7-2; d_call: -; cdr3_aa: CASSLVAGGIGGELFF; cdr3_nt: TGTGCCAGCAGCTTAGTGGCAGGGGGGATTGGCGGGGAGCTGTTTTTT
j_call: TRBJ1-2; clone_size: -; v_call: TRBV19; d_call: TRBD1; cdr3_aa: CASSIRDRVLHGYTF; cdr3_nt: TGTGCCAGTAGTATCCGGGACAGGGTTCTCCATGGCTACACCTTC
j_call: TRBJ1-4; clone_size: -; v_call: TRBV5-4; d_call: -; cdr3_aa: CASSLGINNEKLFF; cdr3_nt: TGTGCCAGCAGCCTCGGGATTAATAATGAAAAACTGTTTTTT
j_call: TRBJ2-7; clone_size: few; v_call: TRBV7-9; d_call: -; cdr3_aa: CASSSWGRSQPISYEQYF; cdr3_nt: TGTGCCAGCAGCTCGTGGGGTCGGTCACAACCCATTTCCTACGAGCAGTACTTC
j_call: TRBJ2-7; clone_size: few; v_call: TRBV6-5; d_call: TRBD1; cdr3_aa: CASSYTPDRAGEQYF; cdr3_nt: TGTGCCAGCAGTTACACCCCGGACAGGGCGGGAGAGCAGTACTTC
j_call: TRBJ2-1; clone_size: -; v_call: TRBV5-1; d_call: -; cdr3_aa: CASSFSGRTTYNEQFF; cdr3_nt: TGCGCCAGCAGCTTCTCGGGGCGGACCACCTACAATGAGCAGTTCTTC
j_call: TRBJ2-3; clone_size: -; v_call: TRBV3-1/TRBV3-2; d_call: TRBD2; cdr3_aa: CASSSSGGVVDTQYF; cdr3_nt: TGTGCCAGCAGTTCTAGCGGGGGGGTGGTAGATACGCAGTATTTT
j_call: TRBJ1-1; clone_size: -; v_call: TRBV6-4; d_call: -; cdr3_aa: CASSAEGYTEAFF; cdr3_nt: TGTGCCAGCAGTGCAGAGGGTTACACTGAAGCTTTCTTT
j_call: TRBJ1-5; clone_size: -; v_call: TRBV6-6; d_call: -; cdr3_aa: CASSAQGWEQPQHF; cdr3_nt: TGTGCCAGCAGTGCACAGGGTTGGGAGCAGCCCCAGCATTTT
j_call: TRBJ2-7; clone_size: -; v_call: TRBV27; d_call: -; cdr3_aa: CASSLLWAPGAYEQYF; cdr3_nt: TGTGCCAGCAGTTTATTATGGGCACCCGGGGCCTACGAGCAGTACTTC
j_call: TRBJ1-5; clone_size: few; v_call: TRBV30; d_call: TRBD1; cdr3_aa: CAWSGQGGQPQHF; cdr3_nt: TGTGCCTGGAGTGGTCAGGGGGGCCAGCCCCAGCATTTT
j_call: TRBJ1-2; clone_size: -; v_call: TRBV6-1; d_call: -; cdr3_aa: CASSESGLPGYTF; cdr3_nt: TGTGCCAGCAGTGAATCGGGGTTGCCTGGCTACACCTTC
j_call: TRBJ2-1; clone_size: -; v_call: TRBV9; d_call: -; cdr3_aa: CASSADTFRVHEQFF; cdr3_nt: TGTGCCAGCAGCGCGGACACCTTTCGGGTCCATGAGCAGTTCTTC